This TCR beta chain was captured in a study of blood T cell repertoires in COVID-19. Study context: Some COVID-19 samples were acute and others convalescent; all came from the United States, Italy and Spain.

Germline V CDR1 and CDR2: KGHSH, LQKENI. The CDR3 length is 13 residues. Trimming took 4 bases from V and 2 from J; bases not matched to a gene: 2. Profiling relied on immunoSEQ multiplex PCR, and the TCRdb table lists in-frame clones only, not all of them. This sample has some 190,000 clones, with roughly 83% found just once. This TCR derives from a man between 35 and 55 years old with acute COVID-19. Input material: PBMCs or T cells enriched from blood (not recorded which). This chain uses TRBV18 with TRBJ2-7, with TRBD2 identical over 7 bases. CDR3 coding DNA: TGTGCCAGCTCACACGGGGGGACCTACGAGCAGTACTTC. Translation: CASSHGGTYEQYF.